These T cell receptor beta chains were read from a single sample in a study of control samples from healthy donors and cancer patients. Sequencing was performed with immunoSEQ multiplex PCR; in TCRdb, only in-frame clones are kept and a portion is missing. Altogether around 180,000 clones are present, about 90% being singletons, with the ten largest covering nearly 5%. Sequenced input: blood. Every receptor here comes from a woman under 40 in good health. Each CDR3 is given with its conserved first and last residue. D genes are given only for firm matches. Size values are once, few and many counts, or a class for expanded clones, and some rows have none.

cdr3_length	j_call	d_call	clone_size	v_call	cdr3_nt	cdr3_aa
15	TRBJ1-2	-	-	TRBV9	TGTGCCAGCAGCGTAGCTGGCCTTTCTAACTATGGCTACACCTTC	CASSVAGLSNYGYTF
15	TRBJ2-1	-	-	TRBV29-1	TGCAGCGTTGTAGGGCTAGCCCCGCTTTTCAATGAGCAGTTCTTC	CSVVGLAPLFNEQFF
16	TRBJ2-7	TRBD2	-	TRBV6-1	TGTGCCAGCAGTGAAGTAGCGGGATCCGATTTCTACGAGCAGTACTTC	CASSEVAGSDFYEQYF
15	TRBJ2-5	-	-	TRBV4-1	TGCGCCAGCAGGCCCACAGGAAACCCACTAGGGACCCAGTACTTC	CASRPTGNPLGTQYF
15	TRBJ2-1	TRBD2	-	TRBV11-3	TGTGCCAGCAGCTCGAGGACTAGCGGGGCGGCTGAGCAGTTCTTC	CASSSRTSGAAEQFF
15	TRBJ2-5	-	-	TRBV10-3	TGTGCCATCAGTGAGAGGGGGGACCTCCAAGAGACCCAGTACTTC	CAISERGDLQETQYF
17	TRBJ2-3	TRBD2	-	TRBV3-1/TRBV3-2	TGTGCCAGCAGCCAAGATGGCGGGGGAACAGGCACAGATACGCAGTATTTT	CASSQDGGGTGTDTQYF
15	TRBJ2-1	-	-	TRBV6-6	TGTGCCAGCAGCTCCCCCGACAGGCAGGCGAATGAGCAGTTCTTC	CASSSPDRQANEQFF
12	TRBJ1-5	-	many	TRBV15	TGTGCCACCAGCATCGGGGATCAGCCCCAGCATTTT	CATSIGDQPQHF
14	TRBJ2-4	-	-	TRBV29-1	TGCAGCGTTGCCCCCCACCGGGCCAAAAACATTCAGTACTTC	CSVAPHRAKNIQYF
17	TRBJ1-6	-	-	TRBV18	TGTGCCACCGCGGTGGTGGAGGGTTCCAACTATAATTCACCCCTCCACTTT	CATAVVEGSNYNSPLHF
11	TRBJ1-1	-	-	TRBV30	TGTGCCTGTATGTCGGGGACTGAAGCTTTCTTT	CACMSGTEAFF
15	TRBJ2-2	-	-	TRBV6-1	TGTGCCAGCAGTGAATTTTCGGGGGTAGGCGGGGAGCTGTTTTTT	CASSEFSGVGGELFF
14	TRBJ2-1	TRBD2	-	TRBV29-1	TGCAGCGGATCTAGCGGAGGATTCTACAATGAGCAGTTCTTC	CSGSSGGFYNEQFF
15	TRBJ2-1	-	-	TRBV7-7	TGTGCTAGCAGCCCCAACCGAGGGGGGACGGGTGAGCAGTTCTTC	CASSPNRGGTGEQFF
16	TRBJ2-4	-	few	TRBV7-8	TGTGCCAGCAGCGCCGACAGGAATCAAGCCAAAAACATTCAGTACTTC	CASSADRNQAKNIQYF
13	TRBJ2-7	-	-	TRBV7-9	TGTGCCAGCAGCTTCGGGCCAGTGGGGGAGCAGTACTTC	CASSFGPVGEQYF
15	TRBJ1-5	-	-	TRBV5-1	TGCGCCAGCAGCTTGGGGTCCGGGGGCGAGCAGCCCCAGCATTTT	CASSLGSGGEQPQHF
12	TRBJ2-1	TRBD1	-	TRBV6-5	TGTGCCAGCAGTCACAGGGGCAATGAGCAGTTCTTC	CASSHRGNEQFF
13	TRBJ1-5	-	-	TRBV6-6	TGTGCCAGCACTGTCGGGTTCAATCAGCCCCAGCATTTT	CASTVGFNQPQHF
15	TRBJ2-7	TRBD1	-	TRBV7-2	TGTGCCAGCAGCTTGGGGACAGGGGCCTCCTACGAGCAGTACTTC	CASSLGTGASYEQYF
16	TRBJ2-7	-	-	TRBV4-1	TGCGCCAGCAGCCAAGATTGGGGAACCTACTCCTACGAGCAGTACTTC	CASSQDWGTYSYEQYF
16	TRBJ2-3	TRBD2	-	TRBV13	TGTGCCAGCAGCTCGGCCGGGACTAGCGGCACAGATACGCAGTATTTT	CASSSAGTSGTDTQYF
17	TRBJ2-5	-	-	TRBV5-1	TGCGCCAGCAGCTCTGGAGGCGGCGGGGCCACCTGGGAGACCCAGTACTTC	CASSSGGGGATWETQYF
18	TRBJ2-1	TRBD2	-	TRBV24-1	TGTGCCACCAGTGATTTTCGCGGGGGGGGTAGCTCCTACAATGAGCAGTTCTTC	CATSDFRGGGSSYNEQFF
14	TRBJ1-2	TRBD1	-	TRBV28	TGTGCCAGCACTATCACAGGGGAAATCTATGGCTACACCTTC	CASTITGEIYGYTF
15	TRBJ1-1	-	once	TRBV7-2	TGTGCCAGCAGCTTCGGGACACTCATGAACACTGAAGCTTTCTTT	CASSFGTLMNTEAFF
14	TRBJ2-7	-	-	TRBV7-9	TGTGCCAGCAGCTCCGACTACGGGACATACGAGCAGTACTTC	CASSSDYGTYEQYF
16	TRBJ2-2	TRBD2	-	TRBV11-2	TGTGCCAGCAGCCCCCTTAGCGGGAGGAATGCCGGGGAGCTGTTTTTT	CASSPLSGRNAGELFF
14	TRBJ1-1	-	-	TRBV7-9	TGTGCCAGCAGGAATAACAGGGTTGGCACTGAAGCTTTCTTT	CASRNNRVGTEAFF
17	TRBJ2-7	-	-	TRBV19	TGTGCCAGTACCACCCCAAAATCCTCGACAGACTTCTACGAGCAGTACTTC	CASTTPKSSTDFYEQYF
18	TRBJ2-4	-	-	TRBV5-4	TGTGCCAGCAGCTTGGGTCTAAGAGAAGGACTAGCCAAAAACATTCAGTACTTC	CASSLGLREGLAKNIQYF
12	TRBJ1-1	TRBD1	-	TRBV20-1	TGCAGTGCTAGTGACCGGGACAGTGAAGCTTTCTTT	CSASDRDSEAFF
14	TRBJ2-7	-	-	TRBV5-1	TGCGCCAGCAGCTTGGGCCAGGCGACCTACGAGCAGTACTTC	CASSLGQATYEQYF
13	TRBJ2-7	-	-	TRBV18	TGTGCCAGCTCATATCAAACCTCCTACGAGCAGTACTTC	CASSYQTSYEQYF
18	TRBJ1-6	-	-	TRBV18	TGTGCCAGCTCACCACGGCCCTCCGGGCAGGCGAATAATTCACCCCTCCACTTT	CASSPRPSGQANNSPLHF
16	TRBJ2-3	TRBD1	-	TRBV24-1	TGTGCCACCAGTGATAAGCCAGGGACAGGTCCAGATACGCAGTATTTT	CATSDKPGTGPDTQYF
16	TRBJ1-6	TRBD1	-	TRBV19	TGTGCCAGTACCTACGTTTCGGGACAGGGAGCTTCACCCCTCCACTTT	CASTYVSGQGASPLHF
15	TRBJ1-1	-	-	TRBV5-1	TGCGCCAGCAGCCCCTGGGGGGGGTCGGACACTGAAGCTTTCTTT	CASSPWGGSDTEAFF
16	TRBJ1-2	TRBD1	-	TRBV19	TGTGCCAGTAGTATATCGGTCCGGACAGGGTGGGATGGCTACACCTTC	CASSISVRTGWDGYTF